This TCR beta chain appears in the sequencing data of a study of identical twins (dated by TCRdb to 2015 to 2016). A note on the overall study: To test whether fetal clonotypes persist, this study deep-sequenced TCR alpha and beta repertoires from monozygotic twins, from unrelated adults of various ages, and from cord blood. To rule out contamination, the twin experiments were replicated at different times with different library preparation protocols.

Every donor in the study was a healthy Caucasian. The twin cohort consisted of three pairs of female monozygotic twins, all aged about 18 to 30 years. The RNA used for TCR libraries was isolated from peripheral blood mononuclear cells. The research as a whole found: Conclusions relied on cross-sectional statistical analysis, since the same donors could not be followed over many years. Out-of-frame TCR alpha sequences shared between twins showed an excess of low generation-probability sequences compared with coincidental sharing between unrelated individuals. In monozygotic twins, out-of-frame TCR alpha sharing was systematically underestimated by recombination models, although the models agreed with sharing between unrelated individuals. In beta out-of-frame sequences, excess twin sharing was weaker, because having fewer shared sequences lowered the signal-to-noise ratio. Abundant cord blood beta clonotypes had fewer insertions, young adult naive repertoires showed a similar but weaker trend, and memory repertoires showed no such trend. Zero-insertion analyses could be partly confounded by invariant T cells such as MAIT and iNKT, though diverse VJ usage argued against such confounding for most clonotypes.

The method behind the library was 5' RACE. TCRdb shows the sequencer as Illumina HiSeq 2000. Template switching introduced a universal primer binding site; the final cDNA contained a unique molecular identifier, enabling accurate counting of TCR cDNA molecules. Specific primers in the conserved constant-segment region were used to synthesize first-strand cDNA for TCR alpha and beta chains. To control for contamination, every cDNA library was double barcoded, receiving both a SMART-Mk sample barcode and Illumina barcodes. TruSeq adapter sequences and Illumina sample barcodes were added in two successive PCR steps. Sequencing of the TCR alpha and beta cDNA libraries was done on the Illumina HiSeq platform using custom primers. The study's own analysis went as follows. MiGEC processed the raw reads to extract unique molecular identifiers, while MiXCR was used to determine the CDR3 positions. Recombination models were inferred per individual with the repgenHMM and IGoR tools using an EM algorithm. The analysis of shared clonotypes was done with the tcR package in R, with sharing normalized by the product of cloneset sizes. Out-of-frame nonproductive sequences were analyzed to study raw recombination free of thymic and clonal selection effects. Clones were called with MiXCR by TCRdb after fastp trimmed the public reads at Q25, and only in-frame beta chains were retained. All rows with the same CDR3 protein become a single entry with the most common DNA and genes. TCRdb, not the authors, supplied the V and J calls. Counted in this sample were hundreds of thousands of distinct CDR3 sequences; less than 10% of them appeared once. 0.85% to 1% of the sample goes to the ten largest clones.

This clonotype has ten or more counts. Which antigen it targets is not known. No quality values exist for individual bases; no much larger clone is one base distant. The data also belong to a second study, concerning yellow fever vaccine responses in identical twins. The second publication reports: The T cell response to vaccination in identical twins was reported by the authors to appear partly convergent and partly personalized. In the study, vaccine-responding T cell clones were precisely tracked in identical twins.

Material for sequencing was PBMCs. The TCR comes from a woman aged 18-29 years in good health.

In nucleotides, the sequence is TGTGCCAGCAGTTTCCCCACAGCCTATGGCTACACCTTC. This codes for CASSFPTAYGYTF. The chain is made from TRBV12-3 or TRBV12-4 and TRBJ1-2; a confident D gene designation cannot be given. Reading from cysteine to phenylalanine, the CDR3 counts 13 amino acids. The DNA shown is the 39-base CDR3, in frame from base 1. Between the V and J ends, shortened by 3 bases and 4 bases respectively, the junction contains 9 bases.